The next 5 T cell receptor beta chains were all read from a single sample in a study of blood T cell repertoires in COVID-19 (TCRdb year 2020). Libraries were made using the immunoSEQ multiplex PCR assay. TCRdb mirrors the immuneACCESS table, restricted to in-frame sequences. Some clones are absent from its copies; in checked studies, under half trace to an unresolved V gene, and the reason for the others is unknown. The sample yields under 250,000 clones; around 78% were counted once. The top ten clones comprise 2.5% to 3% of the sample. The specimen sequenced was peripheral blood. These receptor sequences come from a woman aged 65 to 85 with active or convalescent COVID-19.

DNA for the CDR3: TGTGCCAGCAGCTTAGCGGGGAGGGGTGTTGCGGAGACCCAGTACTTC. It translates to CASSLAGRGVAETQYF. V and J are TRBV7-9 and TRBJ2-5; the match to TRBD2 covers 7 bases. The CDR3 has 16 residues. CDR1 and CDR2 (germline): SEHNR, FQNEAQ (reference sequence). The J segment lost 5 bases and the V segment lost 0 bases, leaving 9 bases of the junction unmatched.

The rearrangement links TRBV11-3 to TRBJ1-2, with TRBD1 matching 8 bases. The junction had 3 bases not matched to a gene; V was cut back by 4 bases and J by 2 bases. Germline CDR1 reads SGHNT; CDR2 reads YENEEA. CDR3 length: 14 amino acids. CDR3 nucleotides: TGTGCCAGCAGCTCGACAGGGGTAAACTATGGCTACACCTTC. Protein: CASSSTGVNYGYTF. The variable domain in full, completed from reference TRBV11-3 and TRBJ1-2, reads EAGVVQSPRYKIIEKKQPVAFWCNPISGHNTLYWYLQNLGQGPELLIRYENEEAVDDSQLPKDRFSAERLKGVDSTLKIQPAELGDSAVYLCASSSTGVNYGYTFGSGTRLTVV.

The chain links TRBV29-1 to TRBJ2-3; maybe TRBD2 (5 bases). This CDR3 has 13 residues. Germline CDR1 is SQVTM and CDR2 is ANQGSEA. Trimming cost V 7 bases and J 4 bases, with 15 bases left between them. The CDR3 bases are TGCAGCGGGCGGGCCCCGCCCCCAGATACGCAGTATTTT. Protein: CSGRAPPPDTQYF.

In its sample, this clone was seen once. This chain uses TRBV10-2 with TRBJ2-3; 13 bases fit TRBD2. The CDR3 runs to 16 residues. Germline V lookup: CDR1 WSHSY, CDR2 SAAADI. J lost 6 bases, V lost 7 bases, and 10 bases had no gene match. The DNA of the CDR3 is TGCGCCAGCAAGGGACTAGCGGGATCACAAATGGATACGCAGTATTTT. Translated, it gives CASKGLAGSQMDTQYF.

V is TRBV7-8 and J is TRBJ2-1; 12 bases are a match to TRBD2. The V segment lost 3 bases and the J segment 7 bases; nucleotides outside the gene matches: 7. This CDR3 spans 16 amino acids. Germline V CDR1 and CDR2: SGHVS, FQNEAQ. The DNA for the CDR3 is TGTGCCAGCAGCTTGATCCTAGCGGGAGGGCCAAATGAGCAGTTCTTC. As protein: CASSLILAGGPNEQFF.